The clone carrying this T cell receptor beta chain has just a few counts. TCRdb's copy holds only in-frame clones and misses some; the assay was immunoSEQ multiplex PCR. The repertoire holds about 150,000 clones, with approximately 79% as singletons. This sample is drawn from a study of blood T cell repertoires in COVID-19. Germline CDR1 reads LNHDA; CDR2 reads SQIVND (reference sequence). There are 16 residues in the CDR3. Trimming took 3 bases from V and 3 from J, leaving 15 bases between them. This clonotype was obtained from a man aged 45-60 years who had recovered from COVID-19. The genes are TRBV19 and TRBJ1-3, with D unresolved. Sequencing input: PBMCs or T cells enriched from blood (not recorded which). The CDR3 here is CASSMGRGVFGNTIYF. The CDR3 nucleotides read TGTGCCAGTAGTATGGGCCGGGGAGTATTTGGAAACACCATATATTTT.